This T cell receptor (beta chain) comes out of a study of cytomegalovirus exposure and HLA in healthy donors. General observations from the study: For most TCR sequences rarity was the rule, although some public TCRs occurred in many donors. In a later analysis, first-cohort TCR clusters were found to tend to co-occur in the approximately 120 validation repertoires.

Method: immunoSEQ multiplex PCR; TCRdb's copy keeps in-frame clones and lacks some. The profile covers around 240,000 clones, with around 90% appearing a single time and roughly 0.4% taken by the ten largest. The validation cohort, a group of 120 subjects, included the donors and was separate from the roughly 670-subject first cohort. A word on this clone: Its specificity is not known.

The junction had 3 bases not matched to a gene; V was cut back by 3 bases and J by 7 bases. The CDR3 length is 14 residues. The germline V gene encodes CDR1 SGHRS and CDR2 YFSETQ. This receptor was obtained from a woman between 18 and 30 years old in good health and CMV-seronegative. The sample was PBMCs. This sequence joins TRBV5-1 and TRBJ2-4; 11 bases match TRBD2. The CDR3 loop is CASSSSGGINIQYF. In DNA form, the CDR3 reads TGCGCCAGCAGCTCTAGCGGGGGGATTAACATTCAGTACTTC.